The clone carrying this T cell receptor (beta chain) was observed a few times. Its antigen remains unknown. The germline V and J ends were trimmed by 3 bases and 0 bases, with 6 bases remaining between them. The germline gives CDR1 LNHDA, CDR2 SQIVND (reference sequence). The CDR3 covers 13 residues. This sample stems from a study of T cells after yellow fever vaccination. Universal primer sites and UMIs were introduced during 5'RACE template-switching synthesis of TCR cDNA. TCRdb recomputed calls from the 5' RACE reads with MiXCR, one row per CDR3 protein. The profile covers fewer than 150,000 distinct CDR3 sequences, with roughly 8.2% appearing a single time and roughly 0.73% taken by the ten largest. Study-wide results and caveats: At 95% to 98% for CD4 and 70% to 90% for CD8, most primary-vaccination clones showed up again after the booster. Weaker overall, the secondary response nonetheless peaked faster (day 5 versus 15).

This specimen was CD4+ T cells sorted from PBMCs, taken 5 days after the yellow fever booster vaccination. The chain carries TRBV19 and TRBJ2-7, with D unclear. The TCR comes from a man between 25 and 39 years old who received the YFV17D yellow fever vaccine. The CDR3 sequence is CASSISRSYEQYF. The CDR3 nucleotides are TGTGCCAGTAGTATCTCCCGCTCCTACGAGCAGTACTTC.